A selection of T cell receptor beta chains follows, all from one sample in a study of blood T cell repertoires in COVID-19. Sequencing used immunoSEQ multiplex PCR; TCRdb keeps in-frame clones, though not all of them. The repertoire holds approximately 110,000 clones, with less than 75% as singletons. The specimen sequenced was peripheral blood. The source is a human donor with acute or convalescent COVID-19. The donor label of this sample is uncertain. CDR3s include the opening cysteine and the closing phenylalanine or tryptophan. Where a row states a size, it is once, few, many or the class of an expanded clone; other rows omit it.

V gene,clone size,CDR3 protein
TRBV27,-,CASSSGLQPQHF
TRBV7-2,-,CASKWGGGETQYF
TRBV5-1,-,CASSARASNTEAFF
TRBV11-3,few,CASSLDGGSATGGPKNIQYF
TRBV24-1,-,CATSDLGQGMNTEAFF
TRBV5-8,-,CASSSGQWKYNEQFF
TRBV7-8,once,CASSEGGPGNTIYF
TRBV7-7,-,CASSPEPRATDTQYF
TRBV30,-,CAWSVLAVDYNEQFF
TRBV7-9,few,CASSLGTGYSPLHF
TRBV6-1,-,CASSEPLSGARRPQHF
TRBV13,-,CASSLVGAGGPPYEQYF
TRBV2,-,CASSPNTGGGETQYF
TRBV18,-,CASSPSKGMNTEAFF
TRBV5-1,-,CASSLRPGQGNSPLHF
TRBV2,-,CASSDVGQGGGETQYF
TRBV29-1,-,CSVVSLDRAAYNEQFF
TRBV9,many,CASSPRGSNSPLHF
TRBV5-8,-,CASSPGQGVYSNQPQHF
TRBV7-3,-,CASSPNGGADTEAFF
TRBV29-1,-,CSGQGPSTEAFF
TRBV6-5,-,CASSFPWKRDTEAFF
TRBV28,-,CASSLGGATRDTQYF
TRBV3-1/TRBV3-2,-,CASHSSGGRNGELFF
TRBV11-2,few,CASSLAGGSTEAFF
TRBV23-1,once,CASSQSHSQETQYF
TRBV30,-,CAWSVLSTDTQYF
TRBV11-2,-,CASSLGRMGTMNTEAFF
TRBV9,-,CASSVARRGSSYNEQFF
TRBV2,-,CASSMIPSTPMNTEAFF
TRBV4-2,-,CASSASMAETQYF
TRBV27,many,CASRRLGVYEQFF
TRBV28,once,CASSSTGGANYGYTF
TRBV18,-,CASSLEIPGTGSYNEQFF
TRBV18,-,CASSSKPPSNTGELFF
TRBV7-9,few,CASSLVRHEGEETQYF
TRBV20-1,-,CSASQIGTGGKKLFF
TRBV18,-,CASSLRVGLAGGSIGGEQFF
TRBV2,-,CASLGRDRVYNEQFF
TRBV5-1,-,CASSPEPGGSGNTIYF
TRBV27,-,CASSFFRGALYGYTF
TRBV3-1/TRBV3-2,many,CASSPSSGFYGYTF